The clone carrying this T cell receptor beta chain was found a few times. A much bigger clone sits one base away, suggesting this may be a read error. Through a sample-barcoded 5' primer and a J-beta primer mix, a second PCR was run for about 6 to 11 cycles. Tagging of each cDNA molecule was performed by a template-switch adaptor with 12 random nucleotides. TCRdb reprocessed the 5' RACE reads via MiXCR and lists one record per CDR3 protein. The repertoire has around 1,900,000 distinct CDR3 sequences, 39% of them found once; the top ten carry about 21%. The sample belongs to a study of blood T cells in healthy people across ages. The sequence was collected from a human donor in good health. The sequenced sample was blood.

The CDR3 loop is CATSEGRYGYTF. CDR3 nucleotide sequence: TGTGCCACCAGTGAGGGGAGATATGGCTACACCTTC. This chain connects TRBV24-1 to TRBJ1-2; D gene ambiguous. V was cut by 4 bases and J by 5 bases, with 7 bases left in between. The germline gives CDR1 KGHDR, CDR2 SFDVKD. CDR3 length: 12 amino acids.